This TCR beta chain originates from a study of blood T cell repertoires in COVID-19. The CDR3 totals 14 residues. CDR1 SGHAT and CDR2 FQNNGV come from the germline V gene. The trim removed 1 base at V and 5 bases at J, leaving 2 bases unmatched. Data came from immunoSEQ multiplex PCR; TCRdb stores just in-frame clones and leaves some out. The sample includes some 120,000 clones, about 91% seen only once; the top ten take roughly 0.94%. Sequenced sample: peripheral blood. V and J are TRBV11-2 and TRBJ2-3; TRBD2 matches at 8 bases. The source of this sequence is a woman in her forties or fifties with active or convalescent COVID-19. CDR3 amino acids: CASSLGAGGDTQYF. CDR3 bases: TGTGCCAGCAGCTTAGGGGCGGGAGGAGATACGCAGTATTTT.